This T cell receptor (beta chain) was found in a study of CD8 T cells in ankylosing spondylitis. Points from the study as a whole: Reportedly, matched ankylosing spondylitis synovial fluid was significantly enriched for disease-linked clones. Previous work reported some of these motif variants in the synovial fluid and blood of reactive arthritis. Ankylosing spondylitis blood appeared to be characterized by a TCR beta motif of under 10 highly homologous variants.

This CDR3 contains 11 residues. V lost 8 bases and J lost 3, with 8 bases in between. Germline CDR1 is MNHEY and CDR2 is SVGEGT. MiXCR, applied by TCRdb to the 5' RACE reads, yields one record per CDR3 protein. This sample carries 200,000 to 300,000 distinct CDR3 sequences, 8% to 9.5% of them seen once, and the ten largest clones take under 7.5%. Only a few counts were recorded for this clonotype. As yet, its antigen is unknown. Material for sequencing was blood, either unsorted or a sorted T cell fraction (not recorded which). This TCR was sampled from a male donor with ankylosing spondylitis or in good health (not recorded which). The chain joins TRBV6-2 or TRBV6-3 to TRBJ2-7; D is perhaps TRBD1 (6 bases). CDR3: CASGGLYEQYF. As DNA, the CDR3 is TGTGCCAGCGGGGGCCTCTACGAGCAGTACTTC.